These 10 T cell receptor beta chains were sequenced from one sample in a study of cytomegalovirus exposure and HLA in healthy donors. Vbeta (60) and Jbeta (13) primers were used in the PCR. Sequencing used immunoSEQ multiplex PCR; TCRdb keeps in-frame clones, though not all of them. The table shows under 110,000 clones, with around 75% occurring only once. The sequenced sample was PBMCs. Receptor source: a male donor in good health and CMV-seropositive.

The chain recombines TRBV7-8 with TRBJ1-3; no reliable D call. The CDR3 spans 13 residues. Trimming cost V 6 bases and J 0 bases, with 6 bases left between them. CDR1 and CDR2 from the germline V gene are SGHVS and FQNEAQ. The CDR3 DNA sequence: TGTGCCAGCAGTCTCGTCTCTGGAAACACCATATATTTT. This gives the protein CASSLVSGNTIYF. Full variable domain (remainder filled in from reference TRBV7-8 and TRBJ1-3): GAGVSQSPRYKVAKRGQDVALRCDPISGHVSLFWYQQALGQGPEFLTYFQNEAQLDKSGLPSDRFFAERPEGSVSTLKIQRTQQEDSAVYLCASSLVSGNTIYFGEGSWLTVV.

The V gene is TRBV19, the J gene TRBJ2-2; D possibly corresponds to TRBD2 (6 bases). Germline CDR1 and CDR2: LNHDA and SQIVND (reference sequence). The CDR3 is made up of 15 amino acids. V lost 7 bases, J lost 4 bases, and 16 bases lay in between. For the CDR3, the DNA is TGTGCCAGTACCCTTTGGGGGGTAGGCACCGGGGAGCTGTTTTTT. Its translation is CASTLWGVGTGELFF.

The rearrangement links TRBV7-3 to TRBJ1-1; possibly TRBD1 for D (5 bases). The germline CDR1 and CDR2 sequences are SGHTA and FQGTGA. Trimming removed 5 bases from V and 0 bases from J, with 16 bases in between. The CDR3 runs to 16 residues. The CDR3 DNA follows: TGTGCCAGCAGCCCTAACAGGATGACGATGAACACTGAAGCTTTCTTT. The encoded protein is CASSPNRMTMNTEAFF.

The chain carries TRBV18 and TRBJ1-1; 8 bases match TRBD1. CDR3 length: 15 residues. CDR1 is KGHSH and CDR2 is LQKENI in the germline V gene. Germline trimming cut 3 bases from V and 1 base from J; bases unmatched to any gene: 4. DNA for the CDR3: TGTGCCAGCTCACCCGGACAGGGCGGGAACACTGAAGCTTTCTTT. Translating gives CASSPGQGGNTEAFF. The variable domain in full, completed from reference TRBV18 and TRBJ1-1, reads NAGVMQNPRHLVRRRGQEARLRCSPMKGHSHVYWYRQLPEEGLKFMVYLQKENIIDESGMPKERFSAEFPKEGPSILRIQQVVRGDSAAYFCASSPGQGGNTEAFFGQGTRLTVV.

This clone was detected a few times. For the CDR3, the DNA is TGCGCCAGCAGCCAAGACTCAGGGATTAGCAATCAGCCCCAGCATTTT. As protein: CASSQDSGISNQPQHF. The J gene is TRBJ1-5, the V gene TRBV4-1; the D gene is possibly TRBD1 (5 bases). The CDR3 length is 16 residues. Germline CDR1 reads MGHRA; CDR2 reads YSYEKL. V lost 0 bases and J 0 bases, leaving 9 bases between the germline ends.

This chain connects TRBV6-5 to TRBJ2-1; TRBD1 aligns across 7 bases. With 6 bases clipped from V and 4 bases from J, the junction kept 3 bases outside the gene matches. Germline V gene lookup returns CDR1 MNHEY and CDR2 SVGAGI. This CDR3 region has 13 residues. Here the CDR3 reads CASRGQLYNEQFF. DNA of the CDR3: TGTGCCAGCAGGGGACAGCTATACAATGAGCAGTTCTTC.

This clone was counted once. The J gene is TRBJ2-7, the V gene TRBV7-8, with D possibly TRBD1 on 6 matching bases. V was shortened by 5 bases and J by 1 base, with 12 bases between the two germline ends. The CDR3 runs 14 residues. Per the germline V gene, CDR1 is SGHVS and CDR2 is FQNEAQ. CDR3 sequence reads: CASSPQGGSYEQYF. CDR3 nucleotide sequence: TGTGCCAGCAGCCCACAGGGTGGGTCCTACGAGCAGTACTTC.

J is TRBJ2-1 and V is TRBV5-4; D is unresolved. The germline gives CDR1 SGHNT, CDR2 YYREEE (reference sequence). The length of the CDR3 is 13 residues. V lost 1 base to trimming and J lost 8 bases, with 10 bases between them. The CDR3 nucleotides read TGTGCCAGCAGCTTGACTACTGATTATGAGCAGTTCTTC. This translates into CASSLTTDYEQFF.

The chain links TRBV25-1 to TRBJ2-7, with TRBD1 matching 9 bases. Per germline, CDR1 MGHDK and CDR2 SYGVNS. Trimming at V came to 4 bases and at J to 4 bases, leaving 11 bases not matched to a gene. The CDR3 has 16 amino acids. CDR3 residues: CASSGGRDRGWYEQYF. CDR3 DNA sequence: TGTGCCAGCAGTGGGGGCAGAGACAGGGGGTGGTACGAGCAGTACTTC.

The V and J genes are TRBV28 and TRBJ2-7; D is perhaps TRBD2 (6 bases). V was cut by 8 bases and J by 4 bases, with 21 bases left in between. Germline V gene sequence: CDR1 MDHEN, CDR2 SYDVKM. The CDR3 totals 15 residues. CDR3 sequence reads: CASRGAPSHKYEQYF. Here the CDR3 DNA reads TGTGCCAGCCGCGGGGCCCCCTCCCATAAATACGAGCAGTACTTC.